The next 26 T cell receptor beta chains were all read from a single sample in a study of shared clonotypes between healthy human individuals. Profiled with immunoSEQ multiplex PCR; TCRdb holds only in-frame clones, not every one. The sample lists some 1.5 million clones; around 97% were seen once. Sequencing used naive CD4+ T cells sorted from blood. Subset: CD45RA+ positively selected. The source is a man aged 25 to 40 in good health.

The gene calls are TRBV9 and TRBJ2-6; D uncertain. CDR1 is SGDLS, CDR2 YYNGEE, per germline. CDR3 length: 17 residues. V was cut by 0 bases and J by 0 bases, with 10 bases left in between. CDR3 sequence: CASSVEAYGSGANVLTF. The CDR3, as DNA: TGTGCCAGCAGCGTAGAGGCTTACGGCTCTGGGGCCAACGTCCTGACTTTC.

V gene TRBV11-2 combines with J gene TRBJ2-5; TRBD2 is a possible D gene (5 bases). Looked up from germline, CDR1 is SGHAT and CDR2 is FQNNGV. This CDR3 comprises 14 residues. V was trimmed by 5 bases and J by 1 base, leaving 11 bases between them. CDR3 sequence: CASSPLVGQETQYF. DNA of the CDR3: TGTGCCAGCAGCCCACTAGTCGGCCAAGAGACCCAGTACTTC.

The gene calls are TRBV4-1 and TRBJ2-6; no clear D. Germline lookup yields CDR1 MGHRA and CDR2 YSYEKL. The CDR3 length is 18 residues. Trimming removed 4 bases from V and 4 bases from J, with 20 bases in between. CDR3 protein: CASSPPEPLRWGANVLTF. The CDR3 nucleotides are TGCGCCAGCAGCCCGCCAGAGCCCTTGAGGTGGGGGGCCAACGTCCTGACTTTC.

The CDR3: CASSPALRDNEQFF. DNA for the CDR3: TGTGCCAGCAGCCCCGCCCTTAGAGACAATGAGCAGTTCTTC. This chain links TRBV7-9 with TRBJ2-1; D gene unclear. The CDR3 length is 14 residues. Germline lookup yields CDR1 SEHNR and CDR2 FQNEAQ (reference sequence). Trimming left V 5 bases short and J 5 bases short, with 13 bases between.

The V and J genes are TRBV12-5 and TRBJ2-7; 7 bases are a match to TRBD2. Per germline, CDR1 LGHNT and CDR2 FRNRAP. The CDR3 sequence is 15 residues long. The V and J ends lost 7 bases and 3 bases, in that order; junction bases with no gene match: 12. This CDR3 is CASAMASGGLYEQYF. The CDR3 region has the DNA TGTGCTAGTGCCATGGCTAGCGGAGGCCTCTACGAGCAGTACTTC.

This chain joins TRBV21-1 and TRBJ1-2; no DNA check was done on the table's D call, TRBD1. TRBV21-1 constitutes a pseudogene. The CDR3 is made up of 13 amino acids. DNA for the CDR3: TGTGCCAGCACACTCAGGGGGCGGGGTGGCTACACCTTC. Its protein product is CASTLRGRGGYTF.

A word on this clone: The same CDR3 is also encoded by other DNA sequences in this sample. The rearrangement uses TRBV5-4 and TRBJ2-7; the match to TRBD1 covers 10 bases. The CDR3 sequence is 15 residues long. V lost 0 bases and J lost 1; bases outside the gene matches: 1. The germline CDR1 and CDR2 sequences are SGHNT and YYREEE (reference sequence). Here the CDR3 DNA reads TGTGCCAGCAGCTTGGGGACAGGGGGTTCCTACGAGCAGTACTTC. Translated, it gives CASSLGTGGSYEQYF. The entire variable domain, with the rest obtained from reference TRBV5-4 and TRBJ2-7, is as follows: ETGVTQSPTHLIKTRGQQVTLRCSSQSGHNTVSWYQQALGQGPQFIFQYYREEENGRGNFPPRFSGLQFPNYSSELNVNALELDDSALYLCASSLGTGGSYEQYFGPGTRLTVT.

The chain couples TRBV18 to TRBJ1-3; TRBD1 matches at 8 bases. With V trimmed by 3 bases and J by 0 bases, 10 bases remained unmatched. The CDR3 loop spans 18 amino acids. Per the germline V gene, CDR1 is KGHSH and CDR2 is LQKENI. The DNA for the CDR3 is TGTGCCAGCTCACCGCGGACAGGCGGACAGGGCTCTGGAAACACCATATATTTT. Translated: CASSPRTGGQGSGNTIYF.

J is TRBJ1-2 and V is TRBV28; D perhaps matches TRBD1 (5 bases). V lost 2 bases to trimming and J lost 8 bases, with 12 bases between them. CDR1 and CDR2 from the germline V gene are MDHEN and SYDVKM. This CDR3 region has 13 residues. The CDR3 is CASSLIGAVGYTF. The CDR3 DNA follows: TGTGCCAGCAGTTTAATAGGGGCGGTGGGCTACACCTTC.

The chain has TRBV7-9 and TRBJ2-3; TRBD2 agrees at 8 bases. With 4 bases clipped from V and 2 bases from J, the junction kept 8 bases outside the gene matches. Germline CDR1 reads SEHNR; CDR2 reads FQNEAQ (reference sequence). This CDR3 has 16 amino acids. CDR3 nucleotide sequence: TGTGCCAGCAGCTACGAACTAGCGGACTACACAGATACGCAGTATTTT. This sequence encodes CASSYELADYTDTQYF.

The J gene is TRBJ2-1, the V gene TRBV10-3; TRBD1 matches 7 bases. There are 17 residues in the CDR3. V shed 3 bases, J shed 4 bases, and the junction held 12 bases outside the gene matches. The germline gives CDR1 ENHRY, CDR2 SYGVKD. Here the CDR3 DNA reads TGTGCCATCAGTGAAACCACAGGGGAGAGTTCTTACAATGAGCAGTTCTTC. Amino acid sequence: CAISETTGESSYNEQFF.

This rearrangement joins TRBV10-1 to TRBJ2-2; 10 nucleotides match TRBD2. V gave up 3 bases and J gave up 8 bases; unmatched junction bases: 15. Looked up from germline, CDR1 is WNHNN and CDR2 is SYGVQD (reference sequence). The CDR3 covers 18 residues. The CDR3 DNA reads as TGCGCCAGCAGTGAATCCGGGACTAGCGCCAGTCGAGGAGGGGAGCTGTTTTTT. It encodes CASSESGTSASRGGELFF.

V gene TRBV28 combines with J gene TRBJ2-2; the D gene is possibly TRBD1 (5 bases). Trimming removed 8 bases from V and 8 bases from J, with 21 bases in between. Germline V lookup: CDR1 MDHEN, CDR2 SYDVKM. The CDR3 runs to 15 residues. CDR3 loop: CASSSRQGALGELFF. The DNA of the CDR3 is TGTGCCAGCTCGTCCAGGCAGGGCGCCCTTGGGGAGCTGTTTTTT.

V is TRBV18 and J is TRBJ1-1; unclear D gene. Germline V lookup: CDR1 KGHSH, CDR2 LQKENI. V was shortened by 6 bases and J by 1 base, with 9 bases between the two germline ends. This CDR3 spans 13 amino acids. The DNA for the CDR3 is TGTGCCAGCTCTTCTACACAGAACACTGAAGCTTTCTTT. It specifies CASSSTQNTEAFF.

The chain recombines TRBV5-4 with TRBJ2-7, with D possibly called TRBD1 or TRBD2 (5 bases each). The length of the CDR3 is 14 residues. Looked up from germline, CDR1 is SGHNT and CDR2 is YYREEE (reference sequence). Trimming removed 2 bases from V and 6 bases from J, with 15 bases in between. The CDR3 bases are TGTGCCAGCAGCTTCATCGGGACCCCCTCCGAGCAGTACTTC. It translates to CASSFIGTPSEQYF.

J is TRBJ2-2 and V is TRBV6-1; a weak D match, TRBD2 (5 bases). The CDR3 totals 13 residues. Germline-derived CDR1 and CDR2 are MNHNS and SASEGT. The ends were cut back, 4 bases at V and 6 bases at J, with 9 bases in the middle. The CDR3 region is CASSGGRAGELFF. In DNA form, the CDR3 reads TGTGCCAGCAGTGGAGGGCGAGCCGGGGAGCTGTTTTTT.

The V call is TRBV2, the J call TRBJ2-5; D gene ambiguous. V was trimmed by 3 bases and J by 3 bases, leaving 17 bases between them. Per germline, CDR1 SNHLY and CDR2 FYNNEI. The CDR3 length is 16 residues. The CDR3, as DNA: TGTGCCAGCAGTGAGAGAGGAAGGTCTCGGAAAGAGACCCAGTACTTC. It specifies CASSERGRSRKETQYF.

The chain is built from TRBV5-1 and TRBJ2-5; 9 nucleotides agree with TRBD2. Germline V gives CDR1 SGHRS, CDR2 YFSETQ. V lost 0 bases to trimming and J lost 3 bases; unmatched junction nucleotides: 3. This CDR3 is built from 15 residues. In nucleotides, the CDR3 is TGCGCCAGCAGCTTGGTAGCTAGCGGGGAAGAGACCCAGTACTTC. It yields the protein CASSLVASGEETQYF.

The rearrangement uses TRBV18 and TRBJ2-7, with a tentative D call TRBD2 (6 bases). CDR3 length: 14 amino acids. The V gene's germline CDR1 is KGHSH and CDR2 LQKENI. V lost 3 bases to trimming and J lost 5 bases, with 14 bases between them. The CDR3 DNA is TGTGCCAGCTCACCTCTGTGGATAGCGGACGAGCAGTACTTC. Its translation is CASSPLWIADEQYF.

The V gene is TRBV30, the J gene TRBJ2-1; D may be TRBD2 (6 bases). V was shortened by 1 base and J by 9 bases, with 13 bases between the two germline ends. This CDR3 comprises 13 residues. CDR1 GTSNPN and CDR2 SVGIG come from the germline V gene (reference sequence). The CDR3 sequence: CAWSGSTSREQFF. CDR3 sequence (DNA): TGTGCCTGGAGTGGGAGTACTAGCCGTGAGCAGTTCTTC.

The genes are TRBV6-5 and TRBJ2-1, with 7 bases fitting TRBD1. The CDR3 length is 12 residues. V dropped 6 bases and J dropped 9; count of bases not matched to a gene: 5. The germline V gene encodes CDR1 MNHEY and CDR2 SVGAGI. CDR3 sequence: CASRRGLGEQFF. CDR3 sequence (DNA): TGTGCCAGCAGAAGGGGGCTCGGTGAGCAGTTCTTC.

CDR3 in amino acids: CASGGKHGEQFF. CDR3 DNA sequence: TGTGCCAGCGGAGGGAAGCACGGTGAGCAGTTCTTC. The chain links TRBV7-8 to TRBJ2-1, with a possible D match to TRBD2 (6 bases). The CDR3 is 12 residues long. CDR1 is SGHVS, CDR2 FQNEAQ, per germline. Trimming stripped 8 bases from V and 9 bases from J, with 14 bases between.

The gene calls are TRBV6-1 and TRBJ2-7; TRBD2 matches 13 bases. The CDR3 contains 15 residues. CDR1 MNHNS and CDR2 SASEGT come from the germline V gene. V shed 2 bases and J 9 bases; nucleotides not matched to a gene: 7. For the CDR3, the DNA is TGTGCCAGCAGTGAACCCGGACTAGCGGGAGTGGGGCAGTACTTC. Its translation is CASSEPGLAGVGQYF.

This chain connects TRBV5-8 to TRBJ2-3; 8 positions agree with TRBD1. The CDR3 is made up of 11 amino acids. The germline gives CDR1 SGHTS, CDR2 YDEGEE. The V segment lost 7 bases and the J segment 9 bases; nucleotides outside the gene matches: 4. The CDR3 is CASSTGDTQYF. CDR3 sequence (DNA): TGTGCCAGCTCGACAGGGGACACGCAGTATTTT.

This chain links TRBV5-1 with TRBJ2-1; 8 nucleotides match TRBD1. CDR1 is SGHRS, CDR2 YFSETQ, per germline. V shed 4 bases, J shed 0 bases, and the junction held 9 bases outside the gene matches. This CDR3 region has 17 residues. The CDR3 spells CASSPTGGPSSYNEQFF. The CDR3 coding sequence is TGCGCCAGCAGCCCCACAGGGGGTCCGAGCTCCTACAATGAGCAGTTCTTC.

This clone came up once. As DNA, the CDR3 is TGTGCCTGGGCCCGTTCGACAGGGGGCATTTATGGCTACACCTTC. Residues: CAWARSTGGIYGYTF. V is TRBV30 and J is TRBJ1-2, with 10 bases fitting TRBD1. The CDR3 is 15 amino acids. V lost 5 bases and J lost 5; bases outside the gene matches: 11. Germline V CDR1 and CDR2: GTSNPN, SVGIG (reference sequence).